The 2 T cell receptor beta chains given below trace back to one sample, sequenced in a study of radiotherapy plus CTLA-4 blockade in lung cancer. The method was immunoSEQ multiplex PCR; TCRdb's version includes in-frame clones alone and lacks a portion of them. There are about 59,000 clones in the sample; around 76% occur only once, and approximately 2.8% lies in the top ten. The sample consisted of peripheral blood, taken from a patient treated with radiotherapy plus ipilimumab. The receptors shown here come from a human donor with non-small cell lung cancer who had a complete response to radiotherapy plus ipilimumab.

This clone showed up just a few times. J is TRBJ2-1 and V is TRBV29-1, with 15 bases identical to TRBD2. The V and J ends lost 8 bases and 4 bases, in that order; junction bases with no gene match: 3. The germline V gene has CDR1 SQVTM and CDR2 ANQGSEA. The CDR3 is 14 residues long. The CDR3, as DNA: TGCAGCTATGGGACTAGCGGGGGGTACAATGAGCAGTTCTTC. As protein: CSYGTSGGYNEQFF.

The chain has TRBV1 and TRBJ2-7; the D call of TRBD1 is as the table states it, not checked on the DNA. TRBV1 is labeled a pseudogene. This CDR3 comprises 13 residues. In DNA form, the CDR3 reads TGCACCAGCAGCCGGGGCAGCTCCTACGAGCAGTACTTC. It specifies CTSSRGSSYEQYF.